This T cell receptor beta chain was documented in a study of blood T cell repertoires in COVID-19. In the study overall: Nucleic acid was either cDNA or gDNA, and it came from T cells, B-cell-depleted T cells, or PBMCs.

CDR1 and CDR2 (germline): SGHNT, YYREEE (reference sequence). This CDR3 has 15 amino acids. Trimming at V came to 0 bases and at J to 5 bases, leaving 5 bases not matched to a gene. Authors' processing steps: Estimation of nucleated cell counts relied on the amplification of reference gene primers. Measured with immunoSEQ multiplex PCR; TCRdb has only the in-frame clones, and not every one. For V, J and clone size, that table is used; D and trimming come from the DNA. The sample consists of about 210,000 clones, roughly 82% of them appearing once. This receptor was obtained from a man in his forties or fifties with active or convalescent COVID-19. The chain combines TRBV5-4 with TRBJ2-5; 9 nucleotides agree with TRBD2. The sequencing input was peripheral blood. CDR3 loop: CASSLGVAGDETQYF. The CDR3 DNA follows: TGTGCCAGCAGCTTGGGGGTAGCGGGAGACGAGACCCAGTACTTC.